Following are 31 T cell receptor beta chains from one sample sequenced in a study of blood T cell repertoires in COVID-19. This table comes from immunoSEQ multiplex PCR, and its TCRdb copy is limited to in-frame clones, with some not included. The data show 50,000 or so clones, around four fifths seen once. Sequencing was carried out using peripheral blood. All receptors come from a man between 65 and 80 years old with acute or convalescent COVID-19.

The genes are TRBV4-1 and TRBJ2-7; 8 bases fit TRBD1. V dropped 0 bases and J dropped 5; count of bases not matched to a gene: 18. This CDR3 region has 19 residues. Germline V lookup: CDR1 MGHRA, CDR2 YSYEKL. CDR3 sequence: CASSQERNVRFQGANEQYF. CDR3 coding DNA: TGCGCCAGCAGCCAAGAACGTAATGTTAGATTCCAGGGGGCTAACGAGCAGTACTTC.

The gene calls are TRBV9 and TRBJ2-5; 7 bases are a match to TRBD1. Germline CDR1 is SGDLS and CDR2 is YYNGEE. Germline trimming cut 0 bases from V and 5 bases from J; bases unmatched to any gene: 4. This CDR3 region has 14 residues. CDR3 sequence reads: CASSVGQGTETQYF. The CDR3 DNA reads TGTGCCAGCAGCGTAGGACAGGGAACGGAGACCCAGTACTTC.

This clone came up once. CDR3 loop: CASSSQGGYTGELFF. In nucleotides, the CDR3 is TGTGCCAGTAGTTCCCAAGGGGGATACACCGGGGAGCTGTTTTTT. The chain has TRBV19 and TRBJ2-2; D is possibly TRBD1 (6 bases). Trimming removed 5 bases at V and 3 bases at J, with 13 bases between. This CDR3 has 15 amino acids. Germline CDR1 is LNHDA and CDR2 is SQIVND (reference sequence).

V and J are TRBV27 and TRBJ1-2; TRBD1 is a possible D gene (5 bases). The length of the CDR3 is 13 residues. Trimming cost V 0 bases and J 4 bases, with 6 bases left between them. CDR1 is MNHEY, CDR2 SMNVEV, per germline (reference sequence). CDR3 sequence reads: CASSLSGVYGYTF. The CDR3 nucleotides read TGTGCCAGCAGTTTATCAGGGGTCTATGGCTACACCTTC.

This clone was counted a few times. The chain couples TRBV5-1 to TRBJ2-1; TRBD2 matches 10 bases. Germline V CDR1 and CDR2: SGHRS, YFSETQ. Unmatched junction bases numbered 11, after V lost 3 bases and J lost 5 bases. This CDR3 has 17 amino acids. The CDR3 region has the DNA TGCGCCAGCAGCTCGGGGATACTAGCGGGAAGGGACAATGAGCAGTTCTTC. This codes for CASSSGILAGRDNEQFF.

This chain uses TRBV6-5 with TRBJ2-2; D possibly corresponds to TRBD1 (6 bases). The CDR3 contains 15 residues. Between the trimmed V and J ends, which lost 6 bases and 2 bases, there was a span of 13 bases. CDR1 is MNHEY, CDR2 SVGAGI, per germline. The CDR3 DNA reads as TGTGCCAGCAGGAGATACAGGGTTAACACCGGGGAGCTGTTTTTT. It specifies CASRRYRVNTGELFF.

The rearrangement links TRBV5-8 to TRBJ1-1, with 7 bases fitting TRBD1. This CDR3 comprises 15 residues. The V gene end was trimmed by 4 bases and the J gene end by 0 bases; junction bases not matched to a gene: 6. Germline values: CDR1 SGHTS, CDR2 YDEGEE. The CDR3 bases are TGTGCCAGCAGCGGATTCACAGGGGTGAACACTGAAGCTTTCTTT. It specifies CASSGFTGVNTEAFF.

This clone was counted once. This CDR3 reads CASSSVNEADTQYF. In DNA form, the CDR3 reads TGTGCCAGCTCTAGTGTCAATGAAGCAGATACGCAGTATTTT. This chain joins TRBV18 and TRBJ2-3, with unresolved D. The CDR3 has 14 amino acids. V lost 6 bases and J 4 bases, leaving 14 bases between the germline ends. The germline V gene encodes CDR1 KGHSH and CDR2 LQKENI. Full variable domain (missing parts from reference TRBV18 and TRBJ2-3): NAGVMQNPRHLVRRRGQEARLRCSPMKGHSHVYWYRQLPEEGLKFMVYLQKENIIDESGMPKERFSAEFPKEGPSILRIQQVVRGDSAAYFCASSSVNEADTQYFGPGTRLTVL.

This rearrangement joins TRBV3-1 (or the pseudogene TRBV3-2) to TRBJ1-2; D may be TRBD1 (5 bases). Germline assignment: CDR1 LGHDT and CDR2 YNNKEL (reference sequence). CDR3 length equals 12 residues. The V gene lost 3 bases and the J gene lost 9 bases, with 11 bases spanning the gap. CDR3 DNA: TGTGCCAGCAGCCAGGGGGGGGTACGCTACACCTTC. This sequence encodes CASSQGGVRYTF.

The CDR3 loop reads CASSSGQGNSPLHF. The CDR3 nucleotides are TGCGCCAGCAGCTCCGGACAGGGGAATTCACCCCTCCACTTT. This chain links TRBV5-1 with TRBJ1-6; 9 nucleotides match TRBD1. J lost 7 bases, V lost 3 bases, and 2 bases had no gene match. The CDR3 has 14 amino acids. Germline CDR1 is SGHRS and CDR2 is YFSETQ. The full variable domain, its missing parts supplied by reference TRBV5-1 and TRBJ1-6, is KAGVTQTPRYLIKTRGQQVTLSCSPISGHRSVSWYQQTPGQGLQFLFEYFSETQRNKGNFPGRFSGRQFSNSRSEMNVSTLELGDSALYLCASSSGQGNSPLHFGNGTRLTVT.

The CDR3 DNA sequence: TGTGCTAGTGGTTTGGGGCGGACTAACTATGGCTACACCTTC. It translates to CASGLGRTNYGYTF. The V call is TRBV12-5, the J call TRBJ1-2; D is unresolved. With 1 base removed from V and 0 bases from J, the gap between germline ends came to 6 bases. Per the germline V gene, CDR1 is LGHNT and CDR2 is FRNRAP. CDR3 length: 14 residues.

The chain joins TRBV7-3 to TRBJ2-1, with D unresolved. Trimming pared 0 bases from V and 7 bases from J, leaving 10 bases between. The CDR3 sequence is 14 residues long. The germline V gene has CDR1 SGHTA and CDR2 FQGTGA. CDR3 in DNA: TGTGCCAGCAGCTTAACTTTAGCTACAAATGAGCAGTTCTTC. Amino acids: CASSLTLATNEQFF.

A single count supports this clone. This chain joins TRBV7-8 and TRBJ1-3, with TRBD1 as a possible D gene (6 bases). Germline values: CDR1 SGHVS, CDR2 FQNEAQ. V lost 3 bases, J lost 5 bases, and 14 bases lay in between. This CDR3 region has 15 residues. This CDR3 reads CASSFDPRGRNTIYF. The CDR3 nucleotides read TGTGCCAGCAGCTTTGACCCCAGGGGTAGAAACACCATATATTTT.

The chain couples TRBV29-1 to TRBJ2-2; a possible D gene is TRBD1 (6 bases). V was trimmed by 5 bases and J by 2 bases, leaving 12 bases between them. The CDR3 spans 14 residues. CDR1 is SQVTM and CDR2 is ANQGSEA in the germline V gene. This chain's CDR3 is CSVPGTLNTGELFF. Here the CDR3 DNA reads TGCAGCGTTCCCGGGACACTCAACACCGGGGAGCTGTTTTTT.

The gene calls are TRBV10-3 and TRBJ2-1; 7 bases agree with TRBD2. V lost 7 bases, J lost 7 bases, and 7 bases stayed unmatched. The CDR3 totals 13 residues. Germline assignment: CDR1 ENHRY and CDR2 SYGVKD. CDR3 residues: CAITSRGGNEQFF. The CDR3 nucleotides read TGTGCCATCACCTCAAGGGGAGGGAATGAGCAGTTCTTC.

The gene calls are TRBV18 and TRBJ2-7; 8 bases map to TRBD1. This CDR3 comprises 14 residues. Germline-derived CDR1 and CDR2 are KGHSH and LQKENI. After removal of 5 bases from V and 7 bases from J, the junction contained 10 bases not matched to a gene. CDR3 sequence: CASSTGTGANEQYF. Written as DNA, the CDR3 is TGTGCCAGCTCAACAGGGACAGGCGCAAATGAGCAGTACTTC.

In this sample, this clone turned up a few times. The chain is built from TRBV28 and TRBJ2-1; a possible D gene is TRBD1 (7 bases). V lost 7 bases and J 7 bases, leaving 17 bases between the germline ends. The CDR3 totals 14 residues. Germline CDR1 and CDR2: MDHEN and SYDVKM. CDR3 sequence (DNA): TGTGCCAGCACCCACTCGACAGGGAGGAATGAGCAGTTCTTC. Amino acid sequence: CASTHSTGRNEQFF.

This rearrangement joins TRBV15 to TRBJ2-7, with D tentatively TRBD1 (6 bases). CDR3 size: 15 residues. Trimming removed 2 bases from V and 2 bases from J, with 13 bases in between. Germline CDR1 and CDR2: LNHNV and YYDKDF (reference sequence). The CDR3 sequence is CATSRLGTPAYEQYF. The DNA of the CDR3 is TGTGCCACCAGCAGATTAGGGACACCAGCCTACGAGCAGTACTTC.

CDR3 in amino acids: CSVLTGSGWTEAFF. The CDR3 DNA reads as TGCAGCGTACTCACAGGGTCAGGTTGGACTGAAGCTTTCTTT. This chain connects TRBV29-1 to TRBJ1-1; D is possibly TRBD1 (6 bases). Germline V lookup: CDR1 SQVTM, CDR2 ANQGSEA. The CDR3 sequence is 14 residues long. Trimming left V 6 bases short and J 5 bases short, with 19 bases between.

The chain carries TRBV30 and TRBJ1-6; 7 nucleotides agree with TRBD1. The CDR3 loop spans 14 amino acids. Germline V gene sequence: CDR1 GTSNPN, CDR2 SVGIG (reference sequence). V was pared by 0 bases and J by 7 bases, with 3 bases of the junction left unmatched. The CDR3 DNA is TGTGCCTGGAGTGTGGGGACAGCCAATTCACCCCTCCACTTT. It specifies CAWSVGTANSPLHF. Using reference TRBV30 and TRBJ1-6 for the parts outside the CDR3, the full variable domain is SQTIHQWPATLVQPVGSPLSLECTVEGTSNPNLYWYRQAAGRGLQLLFYSVGIGQISSEVPQNLSASRPQDRQFILSSKKLLLSDSGFYLCAWSVGTANSPLHFGNGTRLTVT.

The chain combines TRBV25-1 with TRBJ2-3, with D possibly TRBD2 on 6 matching bases. Per germline, CDR1 MGHDK and CDR2 SYGVNS. The CDR3 covers 16 residues. The ends were cut back, 1 base at V and 0 bases at J, with 11 bases in the middle. The CDR3 here is CASSESGRESTDTQYF. DNA of the CDR3: TGTGCCAGCAGTGAATCTGGGCGGGAAAGCACAGATACGCAGTATTTT.

This clone showed up just once. The chain recombines TRBV27 with TRBJ2-3; TRBD2 is a possible D gene (7 bases). From germline, CDR1 is MNHEY and CDR2 SMNVEV (reference sequence). Trimming removed 2 bases from V and 6 bases from J, with 15 bases in between. The CDR3 spans 15 residues. The CDR3 loop reads CASSLGGAGFDTQYF. The CDR3 DNA is TGTGCCAGCAGTTTAGGGGGGGCCGGGTTCGATACGCAGTATTTT.

In DNA, the CDR3 is TGTGCCAGCAGCTTTTCGCTGGCTTACACCTTC. The encoded protein is CASSFSLAYTF. The rearrangement uses TRBV7-2 and TRBJ1-2; D gene uncertain. This CDR3 spans 11 amino acids. Between the trimmed V and J ends, which lost 3 bases and 11 bases, there was a span of 10 bases. Germline CDR1 is SGHTA and CDR2 is FQGNSA.

This chain connects TRBV7-2 to TRBJ2-5; TRBD1 is a possible D gene (7 bases). CDR1 and CDR2 (germline): SGHTA, FQGNSA. This CDR3 spans 14 amino acids. V was clipped by 4 bases and J by 5 bases, with 14 bases between them. This CDR3 is CASSSWDSGETQYF. The DNA of the CDR3 is TGTGCCAGCAGCTCATGGGACAGCGGGGAGACCCAGTACTTC.

The gene calls are TRBV29-1 and TRBJ2-1; 7 bases map to TRBD2. The CDR3 is 15 residues long. The trim removed 1 base at V and 8 bases at J, leaving 11 bases unmatched. Germline loops: CDR1 SQVTM, CDR2 ANQGSEA. CDR3 nucleotide sequence: TGCAGCGTTGAAGGGGGGAGGGCCATTGGTGATGAGCAGTTCTTC. Protein sequence: CSVEGGRAIGDEQFF.

This clone has just one count. V is TRBV28 and J is TRBJ1-1; possibly TRBD1 for D (5 bases). There are 11 residues in the CDR3. The ends were cut back, 7 bases at V and 6 bases at J, with 9 bases in the middle. The germline V gene has CDR1 MDHEN and CDR2 SYDVKM. CDR3 nucleotide sequence: TGTGCCAGCACTCCGGGGGCTGAAGCTTTCTTT. This gives the protein CASTPGAEAFF.

The chain couples TRBV6-2 or TRBV6-3 to TRBJ1-2; 8 nucleotides match TRBD1. Germline values: CDR1 MNHEY, CDR2 SVGEGT. The J segment lost 6 bases and the V segment lost 6 bases, leaving 6 bases of the junction unmatched. CDR3 size: 13 residues. CDR3 protein: CASRYGQGNGYTF. The CDR3 coding sequence is TGTGCCAGCAGGTACGGACAGGGCAATGGCTACACCTTC.

The chain is built from TRBV19 and TRBJ1-1; no reliable D call. The CDR3 is 14 residues long. From germline, CDR1 is LNHDA and CDR2 SQIVND (reference sequence). Between the trimmed V and J ends, which lost 5 bases and 7 bases, there was a span of 17 bases. The CDR3 DNA reads as TGTGCCAGTAGTGTCGATCGAGTGGTCGGTGAAGCTTTCTTT. Its protein product is CASSVDRVVGEAFF.

This chain links TRBV14 with TRBJ1-2; 7 bases agree with TRBD1. CDR1 and CDR2 (germline): SGHDN, FVKESK. Germline trimming cut 2 bases from V and 7 bases from J; bases unmatched to any gene: 13. This CDR3 comprises 16 residues. CDR3 sequence reads: CASSQTRDRPVGGYTF. In DNA, the CDR3 is TGTGCCAGCAGCCAAACCCGGGACAGACCGGTGGGTGGCTACACCTTC.

V is TRBV15 and J is TRBJ2-2, with D tentatively TRBD1 (6 bases). CDR3 length equals 18 residues. Germline CDR1 and CDR2: LNHNV and YYDKDF (reference sequence). The germline V and J ends were trimmed by 3 bases and 4 bases, with 21 bases remaining between them. CDR3 nucleotide sequence: TGTGCCACCAGCAGCCGAAGTCAGGGGCCCCCGACCACCGGGGAGCTGTTTTTT. Its protein product is CATSSRSQGPPTTGELFF.

J is TRBJ2-3 and V is TRBV7-2; D might be TRBD1 (6 bases). Germline CDR1 reads SGHTA; CDR2 reads FQGNSA. The V end lost 3 bases, the J end lost 5 bases, and 6 bases lay between the germline ends. The CDR3 loop spans 12 amino acids. The CDR3 loop is CASSFRGDTQYF. The CDR3 DNA is TGTGCCAGCAGCTTCAGGGGAGATACGCAGTATTTT.